The 18 T cell receptor beta chains below come from one sample, sequenced in a study of PD-L1 blockade in urothelial cancer. Sequenced by immunoSEQ multiplex PCR; TCRdb stores in-frame clones only, minus some. The table includes over 50,000 clones, 86% detected once. Specimen: PBMCs, collected around atezolizumab (anti-PD-L1) treatment. The receptors shown here come from a man over 45 with urothelial cancer.

This chain links TRBV4-2 with TRBJ2-7; the D is unclear. The V end lost 1 base, the J end lost 2 bases, and 6 bases lay between the germline ends. CDR1 is LGHNA, CDR2 YNFKEQ, per germline. The CDR3 consists of 13 residues. CDR3 sequence: CASSQAIAYEQYF. The CDR3 coding sequence is TGTGCCAGCAGCCAAGCGATAGCCTACGAGCAGTACTTC.

The chain joins TRBV7-2 to TRBJ2-1; 9 positions match TRBD2. Germline V gives CDR1 SGHTA, CDR2 FQGNSA. The junction had 11 bases not matched to a gene; V was cut back by 5 bases and J by 0 bases. The CDR3 is made up of 18 amino acids. CDR3 loop: CASSPTGASGISYNEQFF. The CDR3 region has the DNA TGTGCCAGCAGCCCAACTGGGGCTAGCGGGATCTCCTACAATGAGCAGTTCTTC.

The chain couples TRBV30 to TRBJ1-2; TRBD1 matches 10 bases. Germline-derived CDR1 and CDR2 are GTSNPN and SVGIG (reference sequence). The CDR3 consists of 16 residues. V trimming: 2 bases; J trimming: 4 bases; junction bases outside the gene matches: 10. CDR3 sequence (DNA): TGTGCCTGGAGTTTTACATGGGACAGGGGACCCTATGGCTACACCTTC. It codes for CAWSFTWDRGPYGYTF.

The rearrangement links TRBV10-3 to TRBJ2-2; TRBD1 aligns across 9 bases. The germline CDR1 and CDR2 sequences are ENHRY and SYGVKD. The ends lost 5 bases at V and 3 bases at J; junction bases unmatched: 10. The CDR3 spans 17 residues. The CDR3 is CAISTTQRQGDTGELFF. CDR3 nucleotide sequence: TGTGCCATCAGTACAACCCAAAGACAGGGGGACACCGGGGAGCTGTTTTTT.

The CDR3 DNA reads as TGTGCCATCAGTGAGGGACTAGCGGGAGCGGTTACTAGCACAGATACGCAGTATTTT. It specifies CAISEGLAGAVTSTDTQYF. The chain uses TRBV10-3 and TRBJ2-3; 13 bases match TRBD2. This CDR3 has 19 amino acids. Germline CDR1 is ENHRY and CDR2 is SYGVKD. V lost 2 bases, J lost 0 bases, and 8 bases stayed unmatched.

V is TRBV5-4 and J is TRBJ2-7; 14 bases fit TRBD2. V trimming: 4 bases; J trimming: 7 bases; junction bases outside the gene matches: 7. The CDR3 runs 15 residues. The V gene's germline CDR1 is SGHNT and CDR2 YYREEE (reference sequence). In DNA, the CDR3 is TGTGCCAGCAGCACTGGACTAGCGGGAGGAGGGGAGCAGTACTTC. Residues: CASSTGLAGGGEQYF.

The gene calls are TRBV6-5 and TRBJ2-7; TRBD2 aligns across 8 bases. CDR3 length: 15 residues. The V gene's germline CDR1 is MNHEY and CDR2 SVGAGI. J lost 12 bases, V lost 0 bases, and 13 bases had no gene match. The CDR3 here is CASSYSNRGLDTWYF. The DNA of the CDR3 is TGTGCCAGCAGTTACTCGAACCGGGGACTAGACACTTGGTACTTC.

The rearrangement joins TRBV2 to TRBJ2-7; TRBD2 aligns across 12 bases. The germline gives CDR1 SNHLY, CDR2 FYNNEI. V shed 6 bases and J 2 bases; nucleotides not matched to a gene: 2. The length of the CDR3 is 14 residues. Written as DNA, the CDR3 is TGTGCCAGCAGGCGGACTAGCGGGACCTACGAGCAGTACTTC. Encoded protein: CASRRTSGTYEQYF.

The chain has TRBV30 and TRBJ1-6; 9 bases fit TRBD1. From germline, CDR1 is GTSNPN and CDR2 SVGIG (reference sequence). The CDR3 has 13 amino acids. With 3 bases clipped from V and 13 bases from J, the junction kept 7 bases outside the gene matches. DNA of the CDR3: TGTGCCTGGAGCGGACAGGGGAAGTCGCCCCTCCACTTT. Its translation is CAWSGQGKSPLHF.

The chain joins TRBV21-1 to TRBJ2-3; the table's D call TRBD2 went unverified against the DNA. TRBV21-1 is a documented pseudogene. This CDR3 region has 19 residues. CDR3 sequence: CASSKLIFGTGGNSDTQYF. In DNA, the CDR3 is TGTGCCAGCAGCAAATTGATTTTCGGAACGGGAGGAAATTCAGATACGCAGTATTTT.

The V and J genes are TRBV5-1 and TRBJ2-3, with 8 bases identical to TRBD2. Trimming took 3 bases from V and 5 from J; bases not matched to a gene: 8. The CDR3 is 15 residues long. Germline CDR1 is SGHRS and CDR2 is YFSETQ. The CDR3 nucleotides are TGCGCCAGCAGCTCGGCCCTCAGCGGGGGAGATACGCAGTATTTT. Protein: CASSSALSGGDTQYF. The full variable domain, with the rest looked up from reference TRBV5-1 and TRBJ2-3, is KAGVTQTPRYLIKTRGQQVTLSCSPISGHRSVSWYQQTPGQGLQFLFEYFSETQRNKGNFPGRFSGRQFSNSRSEMNVSTLELGDSALYLCASSSALSGGDTQYFGPGTRLTVL.

The chain combines TRBV7-9 with TRBJ2-3, with 9 bases identical to TRBD1. This CDR3 region has 15 residues. Germline lookup yields CDR1 SEHNR and CDR2 FQNEAQ (reference sequence). J gave up 5 bases and V 2 bases, and 5 bases lay outside the gene matches. CDR3 nucleotide sequence: TGTGCCAGCAGCTTATACCGGACAGGGGAAGATACGCAGTATTTT. Translation gives CASSLYRTGEDTQYF.

V usage is TRBV7-2 and J usage is TRBJ1-6; 7 nucleotides match TRBD1. This CDR3 has 15 amino acids. Trimming at V came to 4 bases and at J to 6 bases, leaving 6 bases not matched to a gene. Germline values: CDR1 SGHTA, CDR2 FQGNSA. The CDR3 here is CASSSRQGRNSPLHF. The CDR3 nucleotides read TGTGCCAGCAGCTCGAGACAGGGCCGTAATTCACCCCTCCACTTT.

The rearrangement links TRBV6-1 to TRBJ1-2, with TRBD1 matching over 7 bases. This CDR3 has 16 residues. Germline values: CDR1 MNHNS, CDR2 SASEGT. The ends lost 4 bases at V and 7 bases at J; junction bases unmatched: 15. This CDR3 is CASSAEEGTVVGGYTF. As DNA, the CDR3 is TGTGCCAGCAGTGCCGAGGAAGGGACAGTCGTCGGTGGCTACACCTTC.

The rearrangement joins TRBV13 to TRBJ1-1; D possibly corresponds to TRBD1 (6 bases). Trimming removed 5 bases from V and 0 bases from J, with 16 bases in between. The CDR3 spans 16 residues. CDR1 and CDR2 (germline): PRHDT, FYEKMQ (reference sequence). The CDR3 sequence is CASSPRQVTMNTEAFF. The CDR3 DNA sequence: TGTGCCAGCAGCCCGAGACAGGTAACAATGAACACTGAAGCTTTCTTT.

The rearrangement uses TRBV28 and TRBJ1-5; 8 bases agree with TRBD1. The germline gives CDR1 MDHEN, CDR2 SYDVKM. V lost 3 bases, J lost 6 bases, and 7 bases stayed unmatched. The length of the CDR3 is 15 residues. DNA for the CDR3: TGTGCCAGCAGTTTCTCCCGACAGGGGCCTCAGCCCCAGCATTTT. This codes for CASSFSRQGPQPQHF.

V gene TRBV5-4 combines with J gene TRBJ1-2, with 7 bases aligning to TRBD1. V lost 1 base to trimming and J lost 3 bases; unmatched junction nucleotides: 0. In germline, CDR1 is SGHNT, CDR2 YYREEE (reference sequence). The CDR3 spans 13 residues. The CDR3 here is CASSLTGDYGYTF. The CDR3 DNA sequence: TGTGCCAGCAGCTTGACAGGGGACTATGGCTACACCTTC. Together with reference TRBV5-4 and TRBJ1-2, the CDR3 gives the full variable domain: ETGVTQSPTHLIKTRGQQVTLRCSSQSGHNTVSWYQQALGQGPQFIFQYYREEENGRGNFPPRFSGLQFPNYSSELNVNALELDDSALYLCASSLTGDYGYTFGSGTRLTVV.

The rearrangement links TRBV5-1 to TRBJ1-6; D gene ambiguous. CDR3 length: 14 amino acids. V dropped 1 base and J dropped 9 bases, with 11 bases sitting between them. CDR1 is SGHRS, CDR2 YFSETQ, per germline. CDR3 region: CASSLSQVGSPLHF. CDR3 in DNA: TGCGCCAGCAGCTTGTCTCAGGTTGGTTCACCCCTCCACTTT. Looking up the rest from reference TRBV5-1 and TRBJ1-6 gives the full variable domain: KAGVTQTPRYLIKTRGQQVTLSCSPISGHRSVSWYQQTPGQGLQFLFEYFSETQRNKGNFPGRFSGRQFSNSRSEMNVSTLELGDSALYLCASSLSQVGSPLHFGNGTRLTVT.